The 28 T cell receptor beta chains in this list originate from one sample, sequenced in a study of cytomegalovirus exposure and HLA in healthy donors. The PCR contained 60 Vbeta and 13 Jbeta primers. Data came from immunoSEQ multiplex PCR; TCRdb stores just in-frame clones and leaves some out. The sample carries about 59,000 clones, around 80% recorded once. The sample taken for sequencing was PBMCs. These receptors all stem from a woman in her thirties or forties in good health and CMV-seronegative.

V is TRBV10-3 and J is TRBJ1-1; 8 bases are shared with TRBD1. Trimming at V came to 2 bases and at J to 4 bases, leaving 6 bases not matched to a gene. CDR1 and CDR2 (germline): ENHRY, SYGVKD. The CDR3 loop spans 15 amino acids. The CDR3 DNA reads TGTGCCATCAGTGAGCCCGGACAGGGCGGCACTGAAGCTTTCTTT. Translated: CAISEPGQGGTEAFF.

This clone has only one observation. The genes are TRBV29-1 and TRBJ2-7; 7 bases fit TRBD1. The germline V gene encodes CDR1 SQVTM and CDR2 ANQGSEA. V gave up 6 bases and J gave up 2 bases; unmatched junction bases: 7. The length of the CDR3 is 13 residues. As DNA, the CDR3 is TGCAGCGTAGCTGGGACAGAAGCCTACGAGCAGTACTTC. It codes for CSVAGTEAYEQYF.

This sequence joins TRBV6-1 and TRBJ2-7, with 10 bases aligning to TRBD1. This CDR3 contains 17 residues. V shed 4 bases and J 0 bases; nucleotides not matched to a gene: 9. CDR1 is MNHNS, CDR2 SASEGT, per germline. As DNA, the CDR3 is TGTGCCAGCAGTGGCGGGACAGGGGACTATTACTCCTACGAGCAGTACTTC. It translates to CASSGGTGDYYSYEQYF.

The chain couples TRBV28 to TRBJ1-5; 8 bases are shared with TRBD1. V shed 2 bases, J shed 6 bases, and the junction held 3 bases outside the gene matches. The CDR3 spans 14 residues. CDR1 is MDHEN, CDR2 SYDVKM, per germline. As DNA, the CDR3 is TGTGCCAGCAGTTTAGGACAGGGCGGTCAGCCCCAGCATTTT. It translates to CASSLGQGGQPQHF.

This chain joins TRBV6-1 and TRBJ1-1, with 9 bases fitting TRBD1. Trimming removed 4 bases from V and 1 base from J; junction bases left unmatched: 1. The germline gives CDR1 MNHNS, CDR2 SASEGT. The CDR3 contains 14 residues. In DNA, the CDR3 is TGTGCCAGCAGTGCGACAGGGGGGAACACTGAAGCTTTCTTT. This translates into CASSATGGNTEAFF.

This rearrangement joins TRBV10-3 to TRBJ2-7; 11 positions match TRBD2. V was clipped by 0 bases and J by 6 bases; unmatched bases: 7. The CDR3 is 16 amino acids. From germline, CDR1 is ENHRY and CDR2 SYGVKD. The CDR3 DNA reads as TGTGCCATCAGTGAGTCGACCCTAGCGGGAGGAGTCGAGCAGTACTTC. Protein product: CAISESTLAGGVEQYF.

The CDR3, as DNA: TGTGCCAGCAGCTTAACAGCATCCACAGATACGCAGTATTTT. As protein: CASSLTASTDTQYF. The J gene is TRBJ2-3, the V gene TRBV7-2; no clear D gene. This CDR3 is built from 14 residues. V shed 2 bases and J shed 2 bases, with 8 bases lying between them. Per germline, CDR1 SGHTA and CDR2 FQGNSA.

The table lists this clone with a count of one. This rearrangement joins TRBV29-1 to TRBJ1-2; TRBD1 agrees at 7 bases. CDR3 length: 12 residues. Germline values: CDR1 SQVTM, CDR2 ANQGSEA. V shed 5 bases, J shed 2 bases, and the junction held 2 bases outside the gene matches. In nucleotides, the CDR3 is TGCAGCGTTTCGGACAGGAACTATGGCTACACCTTC. Translated, it gives CSVSDRNYGYTF.

A single count supports this clone. V is TRBV18 and J is TRBJ1-2, with TRBD1 matching 7 bases. V was pared by 0 bases and J by 7 bases, with 2 bases of the junction left unmatched. CDR1 KGHSH and CDR2 LQKENI come from the germline V gene. The CDR3 extends over 13 amino acids. Here the CDR3 reads CASSPPAGGGYTF. CDR3 coding DNA: TGTGCCAGCTCACCACCGGCAGGGGGTGGCTACACCTTC.

CDR3 region: CASSLWAGEQPQHF. CDR3 DNA sequence: TGTGCCAGCAGTTTGTGGGCAGGGGAACAGCCCCAGCATTTT. This rearrangement joins TRBV27 to TRBJ1-5, with TRBD1 as a possible D gene (6 bases). The V end lost 3 bases, the J end lost 7 bases, and 13 bases lay between the germline ends. The CDR3 has 14 residues. Germline assignment: CDR1 MNHEY and CDR2 SMNVEV (reference sequence).

The genes are TRBV28 and TRBJ1-3; D gene ambiguous. Germline CDR1 MDHEN, CDR2 SYDVKM. V lost 6 bases, J lost 1 base, and 16 bases lay in between. CDR3 length equals 16 residues. The CDR3 nucleotides are TGTGCCAGCAGCGGGGTCAGGTCTTCTTCTGGAAACACCATATATTTT. This sequence encodes CASSGVRSSSGNTIYF.

V is TRBV7-6 and J is TRBJ2-7; 10 nucleotides agree with TRBD2. Unmatched junction bases numbered 10, after V lost 5 bases and J lost 6 bases. Germline V gene lookup returns CDR1 SGHVS and CDR2 FNYEAQ. The CDR3 totals 15 residues. The CDR3 nucleotides read TGTGCCAGCAGCCCAGGGCTAGCGGGAGTAGCCGAGCAGTACTTC. Translated, it gives CASSPGLAGVAEQYF.

V gene TRBV28 combines with J gene TRBJ1-2; D not certain. CDR1 and CDR2 (germline): MDHEN, SYDVKM. This CDR3 has 12 residues. The germline V and J ends were trimmed by 3 bases and 6 bases, with 8 bases remaining between them. CDR3 region: CASSFGLHGYTF. CDR3 bases: TGTGCCAGCAGTTTCGGTCTCCATGGCTACACCTTC.

V and J are TRBV6-1 and TRBJ2-2; possibly TRBD1 for D (5 bases). There are 15 residues in the CDR3. Germline V CDR1 and CDR2: MNHNS, SASEGT. Trimming cost V 3 bases and J 9 bases, with 17 bases left between them. The CDR3 is CASSDRARGGWELFF. CDR3 DNA: TGTGCCAGCAGTGACCGCGCTAGGGGCGGATGGGAGCTGTTTTTT.

This chain links TRBV5-1 with TRBJ1-1; TRBD1 is a possible D gene (6 bases). Germline loops: CDR1 SGHRS, CDR2 YFSETQ. Trimming removed 1 base at V and 1 base at J, with 14 bases between. The CDR3 contains 16 residues. This chain's CDR3 is CASSLRGTRANTEAFF. DNA of the CDR3: TGCGCCAGCAGCTTGAGGGGGACGCGCGCGAACACTGAAGCTTTCTTT.

The CDR3 region is CASSLDGDHLNYGYTF. DNA of the CDR3: TGTGCCAGCAGTCTAGACGGTGATCACCTTAACTATGGCTACACCTTC. The chain uses TRBV27 and TRBJ1-2; D call uncertain. The length of the CDR3 is 16 residues. Trimming shortened V by 5 bases and J by 1 base, and 17 bases separated the two germline ends. Germline V gives CDR1 MNHEY, CDR2 SMNVEV (reference sequence).

V is TRBV28 and J is TRBJ2-7; 7 bases are shared with TRBD2. The trim removed 5 bases at V and 4 bases at J, leaving 11 bases unmatched. CDR3 size: 15 residues. Germline CDR1 MDHEN, CDR2 SYDVKM. The DNA for the CDR3 is TGTGCCAGCAGTCCCGCCGGCGGGAGCTTGTACGAGCAGTACTTC. Amino acid sequence: CASSPAGGSLYEQYF.

CDR3 in amino acids: CASSSSGSDYNEQFF. The CDR3 DNA follows: TGTGCCAGCAGCTCTAGCGGGAGCGACTACAATGAGCAGTTCTTC. This chain connects TRBV7-8 to TRBJ2-1; TRBD2 agrees at 10 bases. The CDR3 is 15 residues long. CDR1 and CDR2 (germline): SGHVS, FQNEAQ. V shed 4 bases and J 3 bases; nucleotides not matched to a gene: 3.

The V gene is TRBV4-3, the J gene TRBJ2-1; D call uncertain. Trimming stripped 0 bases from V and 4 bases from J, with 10 bases between. The CDR3 spans 15 residues. Germline lookup yields CDR1 LGHNA and CDR2 YSLEER. CDR3: CASSQDVGEYNEQFF. CDR3 DNA sequence: TGCGCCAGCAGCCAAGACGTCGGAGAGTACAATGAGCAGTTCTTC.

J is TRBJ2-2 and V is TRBV7-2; D unresolved. Per germline, CDR1 SGHTA and CDR2 FQGNSA. This CDR3 contains 13 residues. V lost 4 bases to trimming and J lost 4 bases, with 7 bases between them. CDR3 sequence (DNA): TGTGCCAGCAGCTCGCGTCCCACCGGGGAGCTGTTTTTT. Translated, it gives CASSSRPTGELFF.

This rearrangement joins TRBV6-1 to TRBJ2-7; the D gene is possibly TRBD1 (6 bases). Germline CDR1 and CDR2: MNHNS and SASEGT. V gave up 4 bases and J gave up 0 bases, with 10 bases separating them. CDR3 length: 14 amino acids. The chain's CDR3 is CASSGTGSSYEQYF. The CDR3 region has the DNA TGTGCCAGCAGTGGTACAGGGAGCTCCTACGAGCAGTACTTC.

The chain recombines TRBV18 with TRBJ2-5; TRBD2 matches 9 bases. The CDR3 loop spans 15 amino acids. The V segment lost 4 bases and the J segment 1 base; nucleotides outside the gene matches: 4. Germline CDR1 reads KGHSH; CDR2 reads LQKENI. CDR3 in DNA: TGTGCCAGCTCACTGGGACTAGCCCTCCAAGAGACCCAGTACTTC. Amino acid sequence: CASSLGLALQETQYF.

The CDR3 loop reads CASSQNYDLAGVLNEQFF. The CDR3 nucleotides read TGTGCCAGCAGCCAAAATTATGACCTAGCGGGAGTCCTCAATGAGCAGTTCTTC. The rearrangement uses TRBV7-9 and TRBJ2-1; 10 nucleotides match TRBD2. This CDR3 is built from 18 residues. V was pared by 5 bases and J by 6 bases, with 16 bases of the junction left unmatched. Germline V lookup: CDR1 SEHNR, CDR2 FQNEAQ (reference sequence).

This chain uses TRBV27 with TRBJ1-2; D possibly corresponds to TRBD1 (5 bases). From germline, CDR1 is MNHEY and CDR2 SMNVEV (reference sequence). The V end was cut by 0 bases, the J end by 8 bases, with 10 bases between. The CDR3 loop spans 13 amino acids. The CDR3 loop is CASSLSRGDGYTF. Here the CDR3 DNA reads TGTGCCAGCAGTTTATCTCGGGGGGACGGCTACACCTTC.

CDR3 residues: CASSDVTSYEQYF. The CDR3, as DNA: TGTGCCAGCAGTGACGTGACTAGCTACGAGCAGTACTTC. The chain combines TRBV2 with TRBJ2-7; D is perhaps TRBD2 (6 bases). The CDR3 is made up of 13 amino acids. Trimming took 3 bases from V and 3 from J, leaving 9 bases between them. Germline V gene lookup returns CDR1 SNHLY and CDR2 FYNNEI. Together with reference TRBV2 and TRBJ2-7, the CDR3 gives the full variable domain: EPEVTQTPSHQVTQMGQEVILRCVPISNHLYFYWYRQILGQKVEFLVSFYNNEISEKSEIFDDQFSVERPDGSNFTLKIRSTKLEDSAMYFCASSDVTSYEQYFGPGTRLTVT.

This sequence joins TRBV2 and TRBJ1-2, with D unclear. Per germline, CDR1 SNHLY and CDR2 FYNNEI. V was cut by 0 bases and J by 6 bases, with 14 bases left in between. This CDR3 contains 15 residues. The CDR3 bases are TGTGCCAGCAGTGAAGCGCTTGTGAGTACCGATGGCTACACCTTC. It translates to CASSEALVSTDGYTF.

This chain links TRBV10-2 with TRBJ2-1; possible D gene TRBD2, 6 bases. V was shortened by 6 bases and J by 4 bases, with 16 bases between the two germline ends. Germline-derived CDR1 and CDR2 are WSHSY and SAAADI. This CDR3 has 15 residues. CDR3 loop: CASRTGVAAYNEQFF. As DNA, the CDR3 is TGCGCCAGCAGGACGGGGGTAGCGGCTTACAATGAGCAGTTCTTC.

This sequence joins TRBV5-3 and TRBJ1-5; the match to TRBD1 covers 9 bases. TRBV5-3 is sorted into the ORF group, with uncertain function. V trimming: 0 bases; J trimming: 5 bases; junction bases outside the gene matches: 12. The CDR3 has 18 amino acids. The CDR3 here is CARSLGARDRAPYQPQHF. CDR3 nucleotides: TGTGCCAGAAGCTTGGGGGCCAGGGACAGGGCTCCATATCAGCCCCAGCATTTT.